The 20 T cell receptor beta chains below come from one sample, sequenced in a study of shared clonotypes between healthy human individuals. Measured with immunoSEQ multiplex PCR; TCRdb has only the in-frame clones, and not every one. Of around 2.5 million clones in the sample, over 85% were seen once. The sequencing sample was made of naive CD4+ T cells from PBMCs. Stated subset: CD45RA+ positively selected. The receptors come from a man aged 18 to 29 in good health. Some clones in this sample may be carry-over from other donors' samples.

This chain links TRBV18 with TRBJ1-5, with a tentative D call TRBD1 (6 bases). Deletions cut 1 base from V and 2 bases from J, with 12 bases between. The CDR3 loop spans 16 amino acids. CDR1 and CDR2 from the germline V gene are KGHSH and LQKENI. CDR3 protein: CASSPRGGSGNQPQHF. The CDR3 nucleotides read TGTGCCAGCTCACCACGGGGGGGCAGCGGCAATCAGCCCCAGCATTTT. The full variable domain, completed using reference TRBV18 and TRBJ1-5, is NAGVMQNPRHLVRRRGQEARLRCSPMKGHSHVYWYRQLPEEGLKFMVYLQKENIIDESGMPKERFSAEFPKEGPSILRIQQVVRGDSAAYFCASSPRGGSGNQPQHFGDGTRLSIL.

CDR3 sequence: CASSDSLGTIIGNEQFF. The CDR3, as DNA: TGTGCCAGCAGTGATTCGTTAGGGACTATAATTGGGAATGAGCAGTTCTTC. The chain employs TRBV2 and TRBJ2-1, with 7 bases that match TRBD2. The germline V gene encodes CDR1 SNHLY and CDR2 FYNNEI. The CDR3 spans 17 residues. V was clipped by 3 bases and J by 7 bases; unmatched bases: 15.

The chain uses TRBV6-6 and TRBJ2-7, with D tentatively TRBD2 (6 bases). V shed 7 bases and J shed 5 bases, with 15 bases lying between them. Germline V gene data show CDR1 as MNHNY and CDR2 as SVGAGI (reference sequence). CDR3 length: 13 residues. CDR3 sequence: CASTGSGYDEQYF. The DNA of the CDR3 is TGTGCCAGCACCGGAAGCGGGTACGACGAGCAGTACTTC.

This rearrangement joins TRBV28 to TRBJ1-5; D gene ambiguous. The CDR3 runs to 14 residues. V was pared by 4 bases and J by 7 bases, with 14 bases between. CDR1 is MDHEN, CDR2 SYDVKM, per germline. CDR3 loop: CASSYGRPGQPQHF. CDR3 bases: TGTGCCAGCAGTTACGGTCGCCCCGGCCAGCCCCAGCATTTT.

The chain combines TRBV28 with TRBJ1-2; no clear D. Per the germline V gene, CDR1 is MDHEN and CDR2 is SYDVKM. V was trimmed by 6 bases and J by 4 bases, leaving 9 bases between them. This CDR3 contains 12 residues. The CDR3 nucleotides read TGTGCCAGCAGCGAGGCAGGCTATGGCTACACCTTC. Protein product: CASSEAGYGYTF.

The chain joins TRBV25-1 to TRBJ2-3; 9 positions match TRBD2. V was pared by 4 bases and J by 2 bases, with 7 bases of the junction left unmatched. CDR3 length equals 16 residues. CDR1 and CDR2 (germline): MGHDK, SYGVNS. In DNA, the CDR3 is TGTGCCAGCAGTGCTATAGCGGGAGCCGACACAGATACGCAGTATTTT. Its protein is CASSAIAGADTDTQYF.

As to this clone: Different DNA sequences within this sample yield the same CDR3. This rearrangement joins TRBV5-1 to TRBJ2-5; 11 nucleotides align to TRBD2. Germline-derived CDR1 and CDR2 are SGHRS and YFSETQ. Unmatched junction bases numbered 8, after V lost 2 bases and J lost 5 bases. The CDR3 loop spans 16 amino acids. CDR3: CASSLGLAGGAETQYF. CDR3 sequence (DNA): TGCGCCAGCAGCTTAGGTCTAGCGGGGGGTGCGGAGACCCAGTACTTC.

The chain uses TRBV28 and TRBJ1-1, with TRBD1 identical over 9 bases. This CDR3 contains 14 residues. Germline CDR1 reads MDHEN; CDR2 reads SYDVKM. Trimming removed 5 bases from V and 7 bases from J; junction bases left unmatched: 8. The CDR3 protein is CASSQQGAVGEAFF. CDR3 in DNA: TGTGCCAGCAGTCAACAGGGGGCTGTCGGTGAAGCTTTCTTT.

The gene calls are TRBV2 and TRBJ1-6, with D unresolved. CDR1 and CDR2 from the germline V gene are SNHLY and FYNNEI. There are 14 residues in the CDR3. Trimming pared 4 bases from V and 7 bases from J, leaving 11 bases between. CDR3 sequence (DNA): TGTGCCAGCAGTGTAGAGGGAAGGAATTCACCCCTCCACTTT. Its protein is CASSVEGRNSPLHF.

J is TRBJ2-1 and V is TRBV19; D may match TRBD1 or TRBD2 (6 bases each). Trimming shortened V by 0 bases and J by 10 bases, and 16 bases separated the two germline ends. Per germline, CDR1 LNHDA and CDR2 SQIVND (reference sequence). CDR3 length equals 15 residues. This CDR3 is CASSIEGHRDSEQFF. The CDR3 region has the DNA TGTGCCAGTAGTATAGAGGGACACCGGGACTCAGAGCAGTTCTTC.

The gene calls are TRBV11-2 and TRBJ2-7; 8 bases fit TRBD2. V lost 3 bases and J lost 5; bases outside the gene matches: 9. CDR1 SGHAT and CDR2 FQNNGV come from the germline V gene. The CDR3 is 15 amino acids. The CDR3 DNA follows: TGTGCCAGCAGCTTTCGCGGGGGGTGGGAGGACGAGCAGTACTTC. Translation gives CASSFRGGWEDEQYF.

The chain joins TRBV7-3 to TRBJ2-3; D remains unclear. This CDR3 region has 16 residues. The V end was cut by 5 bases, the J end by 4 bases, with 19 bases between. Germline V gene lookup returns CDR1 SGHTA and CDR2 FQGTGA. CDR3 sequence reads: CASSPQGPGRADTQYF. Written as DNA, the CDR3 is TGTGCCAGCAGCCCCCAAGGACCCGGTAGGGCAGATACGCAGTATTTT.

On this clone: The sample has other DNA sequences that encode this CDR3 too. V usage is TRBV2 and J usage is TRBJ2-1; tentatively, D is TRBD2 (6 bases). CDR1 and CDR2 (germline): SNHLY, FYNNEI. The CDR3 totals 13 residues. The V and J ends lost 4 bases and 4 bases respectively, with 8 bases between them. The CDR3 here is CASSGDLYNEQFF. DNA for the CDR3: TGTGCCAGCAGTGGGGACTTATACAATGAGCAGTTCTTC.

The V and J genes are TRBV7-3 and TRBJ1-1, with D perhaps TRBD1 (5 bases). The CDR3 consists of 13 residues. Trimming removed 5 bases at V and 2 bases at J, with 9 bases between. The V gene's germline CDR1 is SGHTA and CDR2 FQGTGA. The DNA for the CDR3 is TGTGCCAGCAGCCCAGACAGTAACACTGAAGCTTTCTTT. Its protein is CASSPDSNTEAFF.

About this clone: Other nucleotide sequences in the sample specify the same CDR3. The chain recombines TRBV5-1 with TRBJ2-3, with 7 bases matching TRBD2. This CDR3 contains 14 residues. Germline V lookup: CDR1 SGHRS, CDR2 YFSETQ. After removal of 4 bases from V and 0 bases from J, the junction contained 2 bases not matched to a gene. The CDR3 region is CASSGGDSTDTQYF. The DNA for the CDR3 is TGCGCCAGCAGCGGGGGGGATAGCACAGATACGCAGTATTTT.

The V gene is TRBV28, the J gene TRBJ1-5; D gene unclear. CDR1 and CDR2 (germline): MDHEN, SYDVKM. This CDR3 contains 16 residues. V lost 3 bases and J 4 bases, leaving 16 bases between the germline ends. The CDR3: CASSFSFLSGNQPQHF. CDR3 sequence (DNA): TGTGCCAGCAGTTTTTCGTTTTTATCCGGGAATCAGCCCCAGCATTTT.

The chain carries TRBV5-6 and TRBJ2-5; the D is unclear. Trimming pared 0 bases from V and 5 bases from J, leaving 17 bases between. This CDR3 comprises 16 residues. CDR1 is SGHDT, CDR2 YYEEEE, per germline. The CDR3: CASSLEALQPSETQYF. CDR3 DNA: TGTGCCAGCAGCTTGGAGGCGCTGCAACCAAGCGAGACCCAGTACTTC. The full variable domain, with the rest looked up from reference TRBV5-6 and TRBJ2-5, is DAGVTQSPTHLIKTRGQQVTLRCSPKSGHDTVSWYQQALGQGPQFIFQYYEEEERQRGNFPDRFSGHQFPNYSSELNVNALLLGDSALYLCASSLEALQPSETQYFGPGTRLLVL.

The V call is TRBV7-2, the J call TRBJ2-7; D is undetermined. Per germline, CDR1 SGHTA and CDR2 FQGNSA. V dropped 1 base and J dropped 2 bases, with 9 bases sitting between them. The CDR3 consists of 14 residues. DNA for the CDR3: TGTGCCAGCAGCTTAGGTCCCACACCCTACGAGCAGTACTTC. Its protein is CASSLGPTPYEQYF. Full variable domain (outside the CDR3, taken from reference TRBV7-2 and TRBJ2-7): GAGVSQSPSNKVTEKGKDVELRCDPISGHTALYWYRQSLGQGLEFLIYFQGNSAPDKSGLPSDRFSAERTGGSVSTLTIQRTQQEDSAVYLCASSLGPTPYEQYFGPGTRLTVT.

In its sample, this clone was seen a few times. The rearrangement links TRBV5-1 to TRBJ1-1; D gene uncertain. The CDR3 extends over 13 amino acids. Germline V CDR1 and CDR2: SGHRS, YFSETQ. V shed 6 bases and J shed 1 base, with 10 bases lying between them. The CDR3 loop is CASTLWGNTEAFF. The CDR3 DNA is TGCGCCAGCACTCTATGGGGGAACACTGAAGCTTTCTTT.

CDR3 nucleotide sequence: TGTGCCAGTGAACAGGGGAGTAACTATGGCTACACCTTC. Protein sequence: CASEQGSNYGYTF. This chain joins TRBV2 and TRBJ1-2; TRBD1 agrees at 7 bases. Trimming took 9 bases from V and 1 from J; bases not matched to a gene: 5. The germline V gene has CDR1 SNHLY and CDR2 FYNNEI. This CDR3 is 13 amino acids long.